Shown below are 5 T cell receptor beta chains from a single sample sequenced in a study of patients and donors after allogeneic stem cell transplantation. TCRdb recomputed calls from the RT-PCR reads with MiXCR, one row per CDR3 protein. The sample lists fewer than 75,000 distinct CDR3 sequences; about an eighth were seen once. Sequencing was done on a sample of blood, either unsorted or a sorted T cell fraction (not recorded which). The source is a human donor who was either an allogeneic HSCT recipient or a stem cell or donor lymphocyte infusion donor (not recorded which). It is not recorded whose cells these are; they may come from a transplant donor.

This clonotype was counted at least ten times. This CDR3 reads CASRDGTTNYVRYTF. The CDR3 DNA reads TGTGCCAGCAGGGATGGGACAACTAACTATGTTCGCTACACCTTC. The V call is TRBV27, the J call TRBJ1-2, with D tentatively TRBD1 (6 bases). In germline, CDR1 is MNHEY, CDR2 SMNVEV (reference sequence). V was pared by 6 bases and J by 9 bases, with 23 bases between. This CDR3 comprises 15 residues.

This clonotype was seen at least ten times. The CDR3, as DNA: TGTGCCAGCAGCCAGGACGGCTACGAGCAGTACTTC. It encodes CASSQDGYEQYF. V usage is TRBV6-6 and J usage is TRBJ2-7; D gene ambiguous. The CDR3 is 12 residues long. V was cut by 6 bases and J by 3 bases, with 9 bases left in between. CDR1 is MNHNY and CDR2 is SVGAGI in the germline V gene (reference sequence).

This clonotype was observed a few times. The chain uses TRBV7-2 and TRBJ2-4; maybe TRBD2 (6 bases). CDR3 length: 12 amino acids. Germline V gene data show CDR1 as SGHTA and CDR2 as FQGNSA. The germline V and J ends were trimmed by 10 bases and 12 bases, with 19 bases remaining between them. The CDR3 DNA follows: TGTGCCACCCAAGGGGACTTTCTTCGTCAGTACTTC. It translates to CATQGDFLRQYF.

This clonotype was observed many times. The CDR3, as DNA: TGTGCCACCAGTGACGTGGGACTAGCGGGACACAATGAGCAGTTCTTC. It translates to CATSDVGLAGHNEQFF. The V call is TRBV24-1, the J call TRBJ2-1; 13 bases are a match to TRBD2. The CDR3 spans 16 residues. Germline values: CDR1 KGHDR, CDR2 SFDVKD. The ends lost 4 bases at V and 5 bases at J; junction bases unmatched: 4.

The chain recombines TRBV19 with TRBJ2-1; D is possibly TRBD2 (6 bases). The CDR3 runs 12 residues. CDR1 is LNHDA, CDR2 SQIVND, per germline (reference sequence). The V end was cut by 6 bases, the J end by 4 bases, with 7 bases between. The CDR3 loop reads CASRGTYNEQFF. In DNA form, the CDR3 reads TGTGCCAGTAGGGGGACTTACAATGAGCAGTTCTTC.